The present entry profiles one T cell receptor (beta chain) with its context. UMIs that had a 6-nucleotide sample barcode were put in using template switching. With about 15 and 9 cycles respectively, two nested PCRs were carried out on TCRalpha and TCRbeta cDNA. For each CDR3 protein, TCRdb gives one entry from its re-call of the 5' RACE reads, without DNA. The sample holds about 210,000 distinct CDR3 sequences. The entry originates in a study of monozygotic twins with inflammatory bowel disease. Germline CDR1 and CDR2: SGHRS and YFSETQ. The CDR3 runs 15 residues. The TCR originated in a human donor with ulcerative colitis or Crohn's disease, or a healthy co-twin of an affected twin (not recorded which). The sequenced material came from blood. The gene calls are TRBV5-1 and TRBJ1-1; TCRdb indicates TRBD1, and absent DNA this call remains unverified. The CDR3 protein is CASSLGAGADTEAFF.